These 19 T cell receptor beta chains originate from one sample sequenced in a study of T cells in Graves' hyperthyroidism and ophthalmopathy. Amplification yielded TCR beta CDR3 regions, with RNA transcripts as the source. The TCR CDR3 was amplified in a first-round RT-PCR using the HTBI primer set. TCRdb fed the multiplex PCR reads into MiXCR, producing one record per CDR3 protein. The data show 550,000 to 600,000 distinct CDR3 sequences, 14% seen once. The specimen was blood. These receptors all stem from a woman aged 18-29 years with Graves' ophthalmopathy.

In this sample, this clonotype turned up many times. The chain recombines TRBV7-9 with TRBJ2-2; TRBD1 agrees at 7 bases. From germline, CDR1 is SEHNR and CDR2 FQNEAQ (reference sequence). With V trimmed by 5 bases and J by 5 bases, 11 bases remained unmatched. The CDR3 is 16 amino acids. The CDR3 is CASSQTGSSRTGELFF. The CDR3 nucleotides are TGTGCCAGCAGCCAGACAGGGTCTAGTCGGACCGGGGAGCTGTTTTTT. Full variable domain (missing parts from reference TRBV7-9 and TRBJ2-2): DTGVSQNPRHKITKRGQNVTFRCDPISEHNRLYWYRQTLGQGPEFLTYFQNEAQLEKSRLLSDRFSAERPKGSFSTLEIQRTEQGDSAMYLCASSQTGSSRTGELFFGEGSRLTVL.

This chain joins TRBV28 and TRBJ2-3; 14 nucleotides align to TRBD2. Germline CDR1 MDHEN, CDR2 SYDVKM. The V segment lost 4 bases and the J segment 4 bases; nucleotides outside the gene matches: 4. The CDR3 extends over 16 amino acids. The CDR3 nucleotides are TGTGCCAGCAGTTATGGGACTAGCGGGAGCGCAGATACGCAGTATTTT. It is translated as CASSYGTSGSADTQYF. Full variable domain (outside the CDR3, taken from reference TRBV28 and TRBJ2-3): DVKVTQSSRYLVKRTGEKVFLECVQDMDHENMFWYRQDPGLGLRLIYFSYDVKMKEKGDIPEGYSVSREKKERFSLILESASTNQTSMYLCASSYGTSGSADTQYFGPGTRLTVL.

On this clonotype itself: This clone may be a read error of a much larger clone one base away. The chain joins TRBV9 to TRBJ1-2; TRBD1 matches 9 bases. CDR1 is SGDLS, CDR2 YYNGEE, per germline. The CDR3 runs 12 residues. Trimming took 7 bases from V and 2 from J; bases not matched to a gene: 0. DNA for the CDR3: TGTGCCAGCGGGACAGGGAACTATGGCTACACCTTC. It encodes CASGTGNYGYTF.

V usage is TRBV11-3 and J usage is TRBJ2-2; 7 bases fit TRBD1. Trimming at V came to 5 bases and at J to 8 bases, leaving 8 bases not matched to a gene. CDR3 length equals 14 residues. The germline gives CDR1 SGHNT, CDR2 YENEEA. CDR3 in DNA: TGTGCCAGCAGCACTTCAGGGGGTTTGGGGGAGCTGTTTTTT. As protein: CASSTSGGLGELFF.

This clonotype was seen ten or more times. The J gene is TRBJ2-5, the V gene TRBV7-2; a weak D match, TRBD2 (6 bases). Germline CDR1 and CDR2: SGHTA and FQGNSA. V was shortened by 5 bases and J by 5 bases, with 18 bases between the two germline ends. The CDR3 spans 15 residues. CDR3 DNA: TGTGCCAGCAGCACGGGGAGCGGGTTTTGGGAGACCCAGTACTTC. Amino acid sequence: CASSTGSGFWETQYF.

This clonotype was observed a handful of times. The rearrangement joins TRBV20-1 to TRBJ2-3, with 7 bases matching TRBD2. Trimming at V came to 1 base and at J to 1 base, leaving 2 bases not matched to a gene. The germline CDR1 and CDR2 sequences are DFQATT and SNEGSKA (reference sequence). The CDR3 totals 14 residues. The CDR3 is CSARVAGGTDTQYF. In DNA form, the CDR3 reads TGCAGTGCTAGAGTTGCGGGGGGCACAGATACGCAGTATTTT.

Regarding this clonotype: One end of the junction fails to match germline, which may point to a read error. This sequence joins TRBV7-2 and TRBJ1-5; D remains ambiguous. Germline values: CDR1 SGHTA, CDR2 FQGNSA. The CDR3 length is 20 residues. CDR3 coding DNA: TGTGCCAGCGGCTTAGCACAGAGCGACGCGAATCCTAGGGGCAATCAGCCCCAGCATTTT. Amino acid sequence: CASGLAQSDANPRGNQPQHF.

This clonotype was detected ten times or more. The CDR3: CASSPDSGRWVGTTDTQYF. The CDR3 DNA reads TGTGCCAGCAGTCCGGATAGCGGGAGGTGGGTGGGGACCACAGATACGCAGTATTTT. The rearrangement joins TRBV2 to TRBJ2-3; 10 nucleotides align to TRBD2. Germline V CDR1 and CDR2: SNHLY, FYNNEI. This CDR3 is 19 amino acids long. Unmatched junction bases numbered 16, after V lost 5 bases and J lost 2 bases.

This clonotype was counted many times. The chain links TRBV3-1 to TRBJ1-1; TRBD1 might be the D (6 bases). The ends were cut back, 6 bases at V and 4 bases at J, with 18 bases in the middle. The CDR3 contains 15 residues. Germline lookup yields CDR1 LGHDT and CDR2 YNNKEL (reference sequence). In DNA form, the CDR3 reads TGTGCCAGCAGACTTGGGCCCCGGGGGCGCACTGAAGCTTTCTTT. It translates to CASRLGPRGRTEAFF.

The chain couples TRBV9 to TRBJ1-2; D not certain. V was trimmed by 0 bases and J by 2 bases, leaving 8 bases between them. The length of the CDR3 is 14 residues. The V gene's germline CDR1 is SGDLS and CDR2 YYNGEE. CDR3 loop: CASSVVPQNYGYTF. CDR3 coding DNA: TGTGCCAGCAGCGTAGTCCCCCAAAACTATGGCTACACCTTC.

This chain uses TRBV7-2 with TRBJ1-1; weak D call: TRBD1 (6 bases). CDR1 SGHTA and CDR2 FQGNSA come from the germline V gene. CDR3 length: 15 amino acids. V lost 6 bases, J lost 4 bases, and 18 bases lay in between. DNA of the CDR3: TGTGCCAGCAGACCACTTGGGAGGGGGGGCACTGAAGCTTTCTTT. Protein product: CASRPLGRGGTEAFF.

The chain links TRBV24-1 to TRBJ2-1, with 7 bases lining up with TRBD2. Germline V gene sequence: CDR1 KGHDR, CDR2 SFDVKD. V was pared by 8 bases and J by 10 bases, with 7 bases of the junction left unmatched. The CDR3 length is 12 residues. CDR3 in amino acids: CATMGGRHEQFF. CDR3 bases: TGTGCCACCATGGGAGGGCGGCACGAGCAGTTCTTC.

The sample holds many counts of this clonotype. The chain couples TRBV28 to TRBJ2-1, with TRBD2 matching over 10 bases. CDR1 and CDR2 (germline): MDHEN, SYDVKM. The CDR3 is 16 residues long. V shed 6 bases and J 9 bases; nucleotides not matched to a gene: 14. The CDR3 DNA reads TGTGCCAGCAGCCGCGCTAGGTTCCTAGCGGGAGTTGAGCAGTTCTTC. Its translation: CASSRARFLAGVEQFF.

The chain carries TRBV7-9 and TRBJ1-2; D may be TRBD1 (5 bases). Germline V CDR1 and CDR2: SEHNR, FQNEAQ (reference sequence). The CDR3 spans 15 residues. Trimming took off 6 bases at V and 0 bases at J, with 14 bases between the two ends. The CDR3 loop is CASSSAGNSNYGYTF. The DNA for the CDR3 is TGTGCCAGCAGTAGCGCAGGGAACTCTAACTATGGCTACACCTTC.

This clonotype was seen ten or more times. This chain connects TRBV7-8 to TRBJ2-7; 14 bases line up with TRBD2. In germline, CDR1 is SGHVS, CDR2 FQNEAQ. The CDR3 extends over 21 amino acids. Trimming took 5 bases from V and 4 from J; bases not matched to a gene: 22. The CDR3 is CASSTRGLRGGLAGGKYEQYF. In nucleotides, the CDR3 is TGTGCCAGCAGCACCCGAGGGTTAAGGGGCGGACTAGCGGGAGGAAAATACGAGCAGTACTTC. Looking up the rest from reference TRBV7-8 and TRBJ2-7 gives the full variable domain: GAGVSQSPRYKVAKRGQDVALRCDPISGHVSLFWYQQALGQGPEFLTYFQNEAQLDKSGLPSDRFFAERPEGSVSTLKIQRTQQEDSAVYLCASSTRGLRGGLAGGKYEQYFGPGTRLTVT.

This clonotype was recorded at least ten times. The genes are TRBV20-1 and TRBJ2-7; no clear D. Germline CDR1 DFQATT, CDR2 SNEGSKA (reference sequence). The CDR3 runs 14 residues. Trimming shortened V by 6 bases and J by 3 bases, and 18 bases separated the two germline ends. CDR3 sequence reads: CSATKGSLNYEQYF. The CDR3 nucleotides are TGCAGTGCGACGAAAGGATCACTCAACTACGAGCAGTACTTC.

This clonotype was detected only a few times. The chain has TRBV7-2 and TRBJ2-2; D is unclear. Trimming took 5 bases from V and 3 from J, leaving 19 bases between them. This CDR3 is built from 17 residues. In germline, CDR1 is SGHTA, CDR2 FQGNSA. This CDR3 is CASSPRSGGTDTGELFF. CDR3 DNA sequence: TGTGCCAGCAGCCCCAGATCGGGCGGAACGGACACCGGGGAGCTGTTTTTT.

The CDR3 DNA reads TGCGCCAGCAGCCAAGGAACAGGGGGCATTAATCAGCCCCAGCATTTT. It encodes CASSQGTGGINQPQHF. This rearrangement joins TRBV4-1 to TRBJ1-5, with 9 bases that match TRBD1. The V gene's germline CDR1 is MGHRA and CDR2 YSYEKL. V dropped 1 base and J dropped 4; count of bases not matched to a gene: 5. This CDR3 is built from 16 residues.

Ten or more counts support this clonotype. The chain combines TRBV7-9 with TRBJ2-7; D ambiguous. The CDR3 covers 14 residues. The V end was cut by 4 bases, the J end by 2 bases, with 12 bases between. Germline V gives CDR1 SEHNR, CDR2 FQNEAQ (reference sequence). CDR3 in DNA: TGTGCCAGCAGCTCCCGATCGATCCCCTACGAGCAGTACTTC. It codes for CASSSRSIPYEQYF.